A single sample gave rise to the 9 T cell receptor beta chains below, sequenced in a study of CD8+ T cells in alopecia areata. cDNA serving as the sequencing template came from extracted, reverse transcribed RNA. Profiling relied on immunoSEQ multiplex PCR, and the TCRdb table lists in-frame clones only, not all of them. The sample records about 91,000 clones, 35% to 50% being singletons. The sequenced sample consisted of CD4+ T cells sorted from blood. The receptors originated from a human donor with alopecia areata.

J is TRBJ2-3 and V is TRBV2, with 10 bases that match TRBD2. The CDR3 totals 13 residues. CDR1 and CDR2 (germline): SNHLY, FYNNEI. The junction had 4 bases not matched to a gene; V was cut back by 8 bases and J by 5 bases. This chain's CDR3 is CASGASGRDTQYF. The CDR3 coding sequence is TGTGCCAGCGGTGCTAGCGGGAGAGATACGCAGTATTTT.

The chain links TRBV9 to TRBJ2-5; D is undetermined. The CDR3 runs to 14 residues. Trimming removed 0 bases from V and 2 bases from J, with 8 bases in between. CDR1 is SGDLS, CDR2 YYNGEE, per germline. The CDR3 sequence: CASSVGQVQETQYF. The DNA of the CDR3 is TGTGCCAGCAGCGTAGGGCAGGTGCAAGAGACCCAGTACTTC.

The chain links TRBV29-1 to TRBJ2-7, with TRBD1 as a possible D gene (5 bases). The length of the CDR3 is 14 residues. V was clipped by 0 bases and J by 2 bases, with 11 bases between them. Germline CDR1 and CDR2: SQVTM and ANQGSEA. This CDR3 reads CSVEDRVGPYEQYF. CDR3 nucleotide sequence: TGCAGCGTTGAAGACAGGGTCGGCCCCTACGAGCAGTACTTC.

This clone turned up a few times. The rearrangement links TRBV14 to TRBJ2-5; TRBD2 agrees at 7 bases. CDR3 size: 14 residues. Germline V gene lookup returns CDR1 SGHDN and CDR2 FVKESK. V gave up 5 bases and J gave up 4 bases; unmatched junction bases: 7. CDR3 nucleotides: TGTGCCAGCAGCATGGGACTAACCAGAGAGACCCAGTACTTC. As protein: CASSMGLTRETQYF.

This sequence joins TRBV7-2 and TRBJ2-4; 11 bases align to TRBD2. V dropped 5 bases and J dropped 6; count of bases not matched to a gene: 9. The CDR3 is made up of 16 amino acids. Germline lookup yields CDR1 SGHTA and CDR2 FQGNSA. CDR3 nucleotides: TGTGCCAGCAGCACCGGGACTAGCGGCAGGGGAAACATTCAGTACTTC. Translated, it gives CASSTGTSGRGNIQYF.

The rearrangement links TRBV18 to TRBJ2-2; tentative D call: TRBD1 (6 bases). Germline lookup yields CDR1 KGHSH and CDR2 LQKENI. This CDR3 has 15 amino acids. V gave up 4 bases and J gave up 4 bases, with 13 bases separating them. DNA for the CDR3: TGTGCCAGCTCACGCAGGGACACCCGCACCGGGGAGCTGTTTTTT. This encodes CASSRRDTRTGELFF.

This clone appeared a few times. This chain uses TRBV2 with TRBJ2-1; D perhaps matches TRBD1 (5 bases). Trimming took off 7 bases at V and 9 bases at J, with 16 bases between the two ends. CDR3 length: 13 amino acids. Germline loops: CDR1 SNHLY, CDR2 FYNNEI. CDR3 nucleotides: TGTGCCAGCAAAAGCCAGGGATATGGTGAGCAGTTCTTC. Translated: CASKSQGYGEQFF.

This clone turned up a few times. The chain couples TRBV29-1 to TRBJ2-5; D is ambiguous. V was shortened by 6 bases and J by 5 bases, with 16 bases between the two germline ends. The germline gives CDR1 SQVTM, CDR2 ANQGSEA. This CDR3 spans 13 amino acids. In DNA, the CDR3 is TGCAGCGTGTCCTTAAACCCAAAGGAGACCCAGTACTTC. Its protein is CSVSLNPKETQYF.

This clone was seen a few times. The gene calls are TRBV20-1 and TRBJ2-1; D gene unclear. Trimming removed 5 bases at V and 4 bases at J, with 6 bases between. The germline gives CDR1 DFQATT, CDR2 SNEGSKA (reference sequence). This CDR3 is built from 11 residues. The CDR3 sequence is CSAQMYNEQFF. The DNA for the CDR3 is TGCAGTGCTCAGATGTACAATGAGCAGTTCTTC.